The following is a TCR beta chain sequence with its context. The antigen is not known. This entry belongs to a study of siplizumab effects on memory and regulatory T cells. The CDR3 totals 15 residues. Germline CDR1 reads MGHRA; CDR2 reads YSYEKL. Trimming stripped 0 bases from V and 4 bases from J, with 12 bases between. Study-level results: Contribution to the alloresponse seemed major for naive T cells, which also seemed more diverse than memory cells. Treg origin accounted for an average of 68.8% of mappable alloreactive CD4+ clones with siplizumab and over 25% in controls. Most alloreactive clones went unmapped to unstimulated subsets; only a minor fraction mapped.

Assays captured 90,000 or so TCR templates per sample. The repertoire was sequenced with immunoSEQ multiplex PCR; TCRdb's copy has only in-frame clones and lacks some. This sample has about 98,000 clones, with approximately 90% found just once. The source of this sequence is a human donor in good health. The chain employs TRBV4-1 and TRBJ1-2, with D possibly being TRBD1 (5 bases). Sample: CD4+ T cells sorted from blood. CDR3 sequence (DNA): TGCGCCAGCAGCCAAGATGGGAGAGGGACCTATGGCTACACCTTC. It translates to CASSQDGRGTYGYTF.